The 28 T cell receptor beta chains below come from one sample, sequenced in a study of blood T cells in healthy people across ages. For the second PCR, which ran for about 6 to 11 cycles, a sample-barcoded 5' primer and a J-beta primer mix were used. TCRdb fed the 5' RACE reads into MiXCR, producing one record per CDR3 protein. The sample includes over 1.5 million distinct CDR3 sequences, around 48% of them seen just once. The specimen sequenced was blood. The receptors were sampled from a woman aged 40 to 50 in good health.

The chain carries TRBV4-3 and TRBJ1-6, with 12 bases aligning to TRBD1. CDR1 is LGHNA and CDR2 is YSLEER in the germline V gene. CDR3 length: 15 residues. The V gene end was trimmed by 3 bases and the J gene end by 10 bases; junction bases not matched to a gene: 4. The CDR3 loop is CASSHTGTGGSPLHF. The CDR3 coding sequence is TGCGCCAGCAGCCACACCGGGACAGGGGGCTCACCCCTCCACTTT.

A few counts support this clonotype. The genes are TRBV3-1 and TRBJ2-7, with D tentatively TRBD1 or TRBD2 (5 bases each). The CDR3 has 13 residues. V was cut by 8 bases and J by 3 bases, with 14 bases left in between. From germline, CDR1 is LGHDT and CDR2 YNNKEL (reference sequence). CDR3 sequence reads: CASGRAGFYEQYF. CDR3 nucleotide sequence: TGTGCCAGCGGGCGGGCAGGGTTCTACGAGCAGTACTTC.

The sample holds a few counts of this clonotype. The chain uses TRBV3-1 and TRBJ1-2, with D uncertain. There are 15 residues in the CDR3. CDR1 is LGHDT, CDR2 YNNKEL, per germline (reference sequence). Trimming cost V 2 bases and J 4 bases, with 14 bases left between them. The CDR3 protein is CASSQRAGWGYGYTF. The CDR3 DNA is TGTGCCAGCAGCCAACGAGCGGGCTGGGGCTATGGCTACACCTTC.

The chain has TRBV5-1 and TRBJ1-2, with D unclear. Trimming removed 1 base from V and 2 bases from J, with 15 bases in between. Germline CDR1 is SGHRS and CDR2 is YFSETQ. The CDR3 covers 16 residues. The CDR3 loop is CASSLFANPGNYGYTF. The CDR3 coding sequence is TGCGCCAGCAGCTTGTTCGCGAACCCCGGGAACTATGGCTACACCTTC.

This clonotype was counted between two and nine times. The V and J genes are TRBV7-2 and TRBJ2-5; TRBD1 matches at 10 bases. Germline values: CDR1 SGHTA, CDR2 FQGNSA. V was pared by 5 bases and J by 5 bases, with 8 bases of the junction left unmatched. The CDR3 extends over 15 amino acids. CDR3 loop: CASSNRDRGLETQYF. The CDR3 nucleotides read TGTGCCAGCAGCAACCGGGACAGGGGTCTGGAGACCCAGTACTTC.

This chain links TRBV12-3 or TRBV12-4 with TRBJ2-3; D is perhaps TRBD1 (6 bases). The CDR3 totals 13 residues. Trimming removed 7 bases from V and 5 bases from J, with 13 bases in between. CDR3 protein: CASTLGQLDTQYF. The CDR3 coding sequence is TGTGCCAGCACCTTAGGACAGTTAGATACGCAGTATTTT.

The chain recombines TRBV6-1 with TRBJ2-1; D is uncertain. CDR1 is MNHNS, CDR2 SASEGT, per germline. The CDR3 has 13 residues. V was shortened by 6 bases and J by 5 bases, with 11 bases between the two germline ends. Here the CDR3 reads CASRVLEHNEQFF. For the CDR3, the DNA is TGTGCCAGCAGGGTCTTGGAACACAATGAGCAGTTCTTC.

This rearrangement joins TRBV4-1 to TRBJ2-1, with a possible D match to TRBD2 (5 bases). V dropped 1 base and J dropped 5 bases, with 12 bases sitting between them. From germline, CDR1 is MGHRA and CDR2 YSYEKL. The CDR3 spans 15 residues. The CDR3 coding sequence is TGCGCCAGCAGCCAAGGGCGACTACCAGACAATGAGCAGTTCTTC. This encodes CASSQGRLPDNEQFF.

This clonotype showed up just a few times. The CDR3 protein is CASSLWGRPGAYNEQFF. CDR3 nucleotide sequence: TGTGCCAGCAGCTTATGGGGCCGCCCCGGGGCCTACAATGAGCAGTTCTTC. The V and J genes are TRBV7-3 and TRBJ2-1; TRBD1 or TRBD2 may be the D gene (5 bases each). V lost 2 bases and J lost 2, with 16 bases in between. The CDR3 has 17 residues. The germline V gene encodes CDR1 SGHTA and CDR2 FQGTGA.

Points on this clonotype: This may come from a read error, since a much larger clone is one base off. The gene calls are TRBV7-2 and TRBJ2-5, with D possibly matching TRBD2 (6 bases). The CDR3 runs to 13 residues. V lost 3 bases and J 11 bases, leaving 16 bases between the germline ends. Germline lookup yields CDR1 SGHTA and CDR2 FQGNSA. CDR3 sequence: CASSFQTSTEQYF. The CDR3 nucleotides read TGTGCCAGCAGCTTCCAGACTAGTACGGAGCAGTACTTC.

This clonotype occurred a few times. The rearrangement uses TRBV29-1 and TRBJ1-2; D may be TRBD1 (5 bases). Trimming cost V 4 bases and J 6 bases, with 18 bases left between them. The CDR3 is 14 amino acids. The germline V gene has CDR1 SQVTM and CDR2 ANQGSEA. The CDR3 loop is CSVAPDSSRDGYTF. CDR3 DNA sequence: TGCAGCGTTGCCCCCGACAGTTCGCGGGATGGCTACACCTTC. Using reference TRBV29-1 and TRBJ1-2 for the parts outside the CDR3, the full variable domain is SAVISQKPSRDICQRGTSLTIQCQVDSQVTMMFWYRQQPGQSLTLIATANQGSEATYESGFVIDKFPISRPNLTFSTLTVSNMSPEDSSIYLCSVAPDSSRDGYTFGSGTRLTVV.

The chain recombines TRBV20-1 with TRBJ2-7; D possibly corresponds to TRBD2 (6 bases). The length of the CDR3 is 14 residues. The V end lost 3 bases, the J end lost 5 bases, and 17 bases lay between the germline ends. The germline V gene encodes CDR1 DFQATT and CDR2 SNEGSKA (reference sequence). CDR3 loop: CSARKRQGGNEQYF. As DNA, the CDR3 is TGCAGTGCTAGGAAGAGGCAGGGAGGAAACGAGCAGTACTTC.

This clonotype turned up a few times. V usage is TRBV20-1 and J usage is TRBJ2-4, with a weak D call TRBD1 (5 bases). Trimming cost V 0 bases and J 10 bases, with 22 bases left between them. CDR1 and CDR2 from the germline V gene are DFQATT and SNEGSKA (reference sequence). The CDR3 contains 16 residues. CDR3 nucleotides: TGCAGTGCTAGAGACTCTTTAAGAGAGACCAACAGGATTCAGTACTTC. It yields the protein CSARDSLRETNRIQYF.

The rearrangement joins TRBV28 to TRBJ2-1; 10 nucleotides agree with TRBD1. This CDR3 has 17 amino acids. Unmatched junction bases numbered 12, after V lost 3 bases and J lost 7 bases. Germline V lookup: CDR1 MDHEN, CDR2 SYDVKM. CDR3 region: CASSLVVGQGSGNEQFF. In nucleotides, the CDR3 is TGTGCCAGCAGTTTGGTCGTGGGACAGGGGTCCGGTAATGAGCAGTTCTTC.

In its sample, this clonotype was seen a few times. The chain couples TRBV29-1 to TRBJ2-3; TRBD1 matches at 8 bases. V dropped 7 bases and J dropped 4; count of bases not matched to a gene: 7. The V gene's germline CDR1 is SQVTM and CDR2 ANQGSEA. The CDR3 covers 13 residues. Written as DNA, the CDR3 is TGCAGCGCGGCGGCAGGGGGCCCAGATACGCAGTATTTT. It translates to CSAAAGGPDTQYF.

The chain is built from TRBV7-2 and TRBJ2-1; weak D call: TRBD2 (7 bases). V lost 5 bases to trimming and J lost 4 bases, with 15 bases between them. This CDR3 comprises 15 residues. Germline V gene data show CDR1 as SGHTA and CDR2 as FQGNSA. For the CDR3, the DNA is TGTGCCAGCAGCGTCTCTCGGGGGGCTTACAATGAGCAGTTCTTC. The encoded protein is CASSVSRGAYNEQFF.

This clonotype appeared once. The chain recombines TRBV7-9 with TRBJ2-3; TRBD2 is a possible D gene (5 bases). From germline, CDR1 is SEHNR and CDR2 FQNEAQ (reference sequence). Trimming shortened V by 5 bases and J by 7 bases, and 13 bases separated the two germline ends. The CDR3 contains 13 residues. The chain's CDR3 is CASSPGGLYTQYF. Written as DNA, the CDR3 is TGTGCCAGCAGCCCAGGAGGACTGTATACGCAGTATTTT.

This clonotype was observed a few times. The V and J genes are TRBV10-3 and TRBJ1-2, with TRBD1 as a possible D gene (5 bases). CDR1 is ENHRY and CDR2 is SYGVKD in the germline V gene. The V and J ends lost 3 bases and 7 bases respectively, with 15 bases between them. This CDR3 is 14 amino acids long. The CDR3 nucleotides read TGTGCCATCAGTGAACGGCACCAGGGCTCTGGCTACACCTTC. It specifies CAISERHQGSGYTF.

This rearrangement joins TRBV5-1 to TRBJ2-2, with a weak D call TRBD2 (5 bases). The CDR3 is 15 residues long. Between the trimmed V and J ends, which lost 0 bases and 6 bases, there was a span of 12 bases. Germline CDR1 reads SGHRS; CDR2 reads YFSETQ. CDR3 in DNA: TGCGCCAGCAGCTTGGTAGGCGGGTCCCCCGGGGAGCTGTTTTTT. Protein sequence: CASSLVGGSPGELFF.

This clonotype was found a few times. The chain uses TRBV29-1 and TRBJ1-1; the match to TRBD1 covers 10 bases. Unmatched junction bases numbered 1, after V lost 3 bases and J lost 9 bases. The CDR3 sequence is 11 residues long. Germline V CDR1 and CDR2: SQVTM, ANQGSEA. CDR3 sequence: CSVETGGKAFF. DNA of the CDR3: TGCAGCGTTGAGACAGGGGGCAAAGCTTTCTTT.

The V call is TRBV10-3, the J call TRBJ1-5; TRBD1 matches at 12 bases. V trimming: 5 bases; J trimming: 6 bases; junction bases outside the gene matches: 2. The CDR3 runs to 14 residues. Germline V gene data show CDR1 as ENHRY and CDR2 as SYGVKD. The CDR3 loop reads CAISRDRGLQPQHF. CDR3 bases: TGTGCCATCAGTCGGGACAGGGGGCTTCAGCCCCAGCATTTT.

V usage is TRBV29-1 and J usage is TRBJ2-7; the D is unclear. The CDR3 runs to 11 residues. Trimming took off 1 base at V and 4 bases at J, with 5 bases between the two ends. Per germline, CDR1 SQVTM and CDR2 ANQGSEA. Here the CDR3 reads CSVEGRYEQYF. CDR3 bases: TGCAGCGTTGAAGGACGGTACGAGCAGTACTTC.

The V and J genes are TRBV20-1 and TRBJ2-7; 7 positions match TRBD1. Losses at the gene ends were 0 bases for V and 0 bases for J; bases not matched to a gene: 8. CDR1 and CDR2 from the germline V gene are DFQATT and SNEGSKA (reference sequence). The CDR3 contains 16 residues. CDR3 nucleotides: TGCAGTGCTAGAGATCGTTGGGACAGAAGCTCCTACGAGCAGTACTTC. It specifies CSARDRWDRSSYEQYF.

CDR3 sequence: CASSQGLAETDTQYF. CDR3 nucleotide sequence: TGCGCCAGCAGCCAGGGACTAGCGGAGACAGATACGCAGTATTTT. The chain is built from TRBV4-1 and TRBJ2-3; 11 nucleotides agree with TRBD2. The length of the CDR3 is 15 residues. Germline-derived CDR1 and CDR2 are MGHRA and YSYEKL. V lost 3 bases to trimming and J lost 3 bases; unmatched junction nucleotides: 2.

This clonotype was detected many times. This chain connects TRBV7-2 to TRBJ2-4, with TRBD2 as a possible D gene (6 bases). Germline CDR1 SGHTA, CDR2 FQGNSA. V lost 1 base and J 6 bases, leaving 7 bases between the germline ends. The CDR3 loop spans 13 amino acids. CDR3 region: CASSLVGGNIQYF. DNA of the CDR3: TGTGCCAGCAGCTTAGTGGGGGGAAACATTCAGTACTTC.

The J gene is TRBJ2-5, the V gene TRBV7-2; D uncertain. This CDR3 is 14 amino acids long. Germline CDR1 is SGHTA and CDR2 is FQGNSA. V was trimmed by 4 bases and J by 5 bases, leaving 14 bases between them. CDR3 nucleotide sequence: TGTGCCAGCAGCTGCGACCCCTCGCGGGAGACCCAGTACTTC. This gives the protein CASSCDPSRETQYF.

The J gene is TRBJ2-1, the V gene TRBV5-4; D remains ambiguous. With 2 bases removed from V and 4 bases from J, the gap between germline ends came to 13 bases. CDR3 size: 15 residues. CDR1 and CDR2 (germline): SGHNT, YYREEE (reference sequence). The CDR3 coding sequence is TGTGCCAGCAGCTTTCTCGCGACCCCTTACAATGAGCAGTTCTTC. Translated: CASSFLATPYNEQFF.

CDR3 DNA sequence: TGTGCCAGCAGCTTGAGGGGGCGGGGGGTAAGAAATGAGCAGTACTTC. Its translation: CASSLRGRGVRNEQYF. The chain is built from TRBV7-2 and TRBJ2-5; maybe TRBD2 (8 bases). This CDR3 contains 16 residues. Germline CDR1 reads SGHTA; CDR2 reads FQGNSA. Trimming left V 3 bases short and J 11 bases short, with 25 bases between.